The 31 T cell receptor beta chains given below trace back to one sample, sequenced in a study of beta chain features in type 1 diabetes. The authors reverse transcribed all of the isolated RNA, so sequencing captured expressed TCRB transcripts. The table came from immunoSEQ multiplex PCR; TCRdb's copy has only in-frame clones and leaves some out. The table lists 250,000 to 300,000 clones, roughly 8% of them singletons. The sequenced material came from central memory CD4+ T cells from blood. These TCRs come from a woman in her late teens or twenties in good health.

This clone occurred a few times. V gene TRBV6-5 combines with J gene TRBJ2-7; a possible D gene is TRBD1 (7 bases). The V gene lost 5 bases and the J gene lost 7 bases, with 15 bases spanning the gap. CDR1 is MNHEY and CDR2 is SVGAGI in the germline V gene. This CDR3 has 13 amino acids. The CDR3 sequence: CASSEGGAGEQYV. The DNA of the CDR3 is TGTGCCAGCAGTGAAGGGGGCGCGGGGGAGCAGTACGTC.

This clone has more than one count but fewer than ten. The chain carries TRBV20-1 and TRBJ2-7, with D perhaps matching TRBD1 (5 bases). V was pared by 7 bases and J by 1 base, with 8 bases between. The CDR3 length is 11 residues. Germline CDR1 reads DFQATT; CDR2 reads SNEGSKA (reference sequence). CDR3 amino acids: CSVGESYEQYF. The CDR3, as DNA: TGCAGTGTAGGGGAATCCTACGAGCAGTACTTC.

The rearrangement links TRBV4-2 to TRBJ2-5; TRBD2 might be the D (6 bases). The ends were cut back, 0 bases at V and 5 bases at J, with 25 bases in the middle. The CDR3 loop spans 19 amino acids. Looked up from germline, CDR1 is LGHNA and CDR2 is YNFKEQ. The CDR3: CASSQDSRDGAGRTETQYF. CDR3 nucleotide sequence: TGTGCCAGCAGCCAAGATTCGAGAGACGGGGCAGGGAGGACGGAGACCCAGTACTTC.

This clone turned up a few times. CDR3 amino acids: CASSNWPLAYEQYV. CDR3 bases: TGTGCCAGCAGTAACTGGCCTCTGGCCTACGAGCAGTACGTC. The J gene is TRBJ2-7, the V gene TRBV28; D is undetermined. Looked up from germline, CDR1 is MDHEN and CDR2 is SYDVKM. CDR3 size: 14 residues. Trimming took 5 bases from V and 2 from J, leaving 13 bases between them.

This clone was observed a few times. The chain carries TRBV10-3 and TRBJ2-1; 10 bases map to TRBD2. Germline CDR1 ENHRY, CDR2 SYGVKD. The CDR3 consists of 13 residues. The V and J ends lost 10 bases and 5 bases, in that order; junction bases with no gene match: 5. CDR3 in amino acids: CASRTSGNNEQFF. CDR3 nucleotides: TGTGCCAGCAGGACTAGCGGAAACAATGAGCAGTTCTTC.

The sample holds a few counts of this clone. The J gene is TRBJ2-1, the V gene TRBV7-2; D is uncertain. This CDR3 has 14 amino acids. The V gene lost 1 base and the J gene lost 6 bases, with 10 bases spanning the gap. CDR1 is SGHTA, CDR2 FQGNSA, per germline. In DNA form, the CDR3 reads TGTGCCAGCAGCTTAGGGGTAGCCGCCAATGAGCAGTTCTTC. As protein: CASSLGVAANEQFF.

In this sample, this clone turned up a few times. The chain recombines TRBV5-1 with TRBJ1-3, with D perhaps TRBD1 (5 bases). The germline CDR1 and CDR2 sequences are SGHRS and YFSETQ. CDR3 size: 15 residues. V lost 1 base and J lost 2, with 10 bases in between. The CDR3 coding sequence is TGCGCCAGCAGCTTGTCTCGGGGCCCTGGAAACACCATATATTTT. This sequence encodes CASSLSRGPGNTIYF.

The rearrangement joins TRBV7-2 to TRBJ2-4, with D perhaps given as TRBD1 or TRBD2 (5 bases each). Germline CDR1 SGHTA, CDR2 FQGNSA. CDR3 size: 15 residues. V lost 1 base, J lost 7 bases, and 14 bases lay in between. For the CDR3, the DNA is TGTGCCAGCAGCTTAGTGCAGGGCTCGGGGAACATTCAGTACTTC. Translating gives CASSLVQGSGNIQYF.

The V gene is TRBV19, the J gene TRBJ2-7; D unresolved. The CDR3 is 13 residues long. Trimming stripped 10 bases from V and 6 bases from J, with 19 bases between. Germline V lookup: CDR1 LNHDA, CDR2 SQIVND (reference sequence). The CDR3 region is CATKGRTLGEQYF. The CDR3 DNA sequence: TGTGCCACGAAAGGACGGACCTTGGGCGAGCAGTACTTC. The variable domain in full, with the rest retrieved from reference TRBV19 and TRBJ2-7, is DGGITQSPKYLFRKEGQNVTLSCEQNLNHDAMYWYRQDPGQGLRLIYYSQIVNDFQKGDIAEGYSVSREKKESFPLTVTSAQKNPTAFYLCATKGRTLGEQYFGPGTRLTVT.

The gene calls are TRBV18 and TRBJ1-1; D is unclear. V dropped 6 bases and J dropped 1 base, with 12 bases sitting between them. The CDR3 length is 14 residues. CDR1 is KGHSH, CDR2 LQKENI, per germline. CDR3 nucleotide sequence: TGTGCCAGCTCGACCGGGTCGGGGAACACTGAAGCTTTCTTT. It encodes CASSTGSGNTEAFF.

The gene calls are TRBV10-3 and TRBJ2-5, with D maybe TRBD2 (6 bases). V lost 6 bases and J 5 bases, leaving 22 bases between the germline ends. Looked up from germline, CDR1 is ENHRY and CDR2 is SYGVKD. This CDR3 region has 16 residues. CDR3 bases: TGTGCCATCAGCACCTCTTTCGGGGGTAGCGCGGAGACCCAGTACTTC. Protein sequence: CAISTSFGGSAETQYF.

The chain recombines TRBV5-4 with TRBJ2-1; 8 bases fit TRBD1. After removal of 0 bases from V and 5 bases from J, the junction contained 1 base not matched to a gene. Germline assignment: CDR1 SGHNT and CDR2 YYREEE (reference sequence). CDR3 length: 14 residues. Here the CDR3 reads CASSLDRGDNEQFF. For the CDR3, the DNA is TGTGCCAGCAGCTTGGACAGGGGGGACAATGAGCAGTTCTTC.

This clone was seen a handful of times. The CDR3 DNA follows: TGTGCCAGCATTAAGGAGGTTACCTATGGCTACACCTTC. It encodes CASIKEVTYGYTF. The chain couples TRBV6-4 to TRBJ1-2, with unresolved D. V was trimmed by 7 bases and J by 4 bases, leaving 13 bases between them. The germline CDR1 and CDR2 sequences are MRHNA and SNTAGT. The CDR3 contains 13 residues.

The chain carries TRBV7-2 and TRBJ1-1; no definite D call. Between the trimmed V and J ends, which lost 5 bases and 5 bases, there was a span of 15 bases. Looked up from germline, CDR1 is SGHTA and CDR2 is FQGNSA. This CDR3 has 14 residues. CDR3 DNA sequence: TGTGCCAGCAGCCTATCACTCGTCGGGACTGAAGCTTTCTTT. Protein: CASSLSLVGTEAFF. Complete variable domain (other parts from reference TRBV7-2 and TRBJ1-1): GAGVSQSPSNKVTEKGKDVELRCDPISGHTALYWYRQSLGQGLEFLIYFQGNSAPDKSGLPSDRFSAERTGGSVSTLTIQRTQQEDSAVYLCASSLSLVGTEAFFGQGTRLTVV.

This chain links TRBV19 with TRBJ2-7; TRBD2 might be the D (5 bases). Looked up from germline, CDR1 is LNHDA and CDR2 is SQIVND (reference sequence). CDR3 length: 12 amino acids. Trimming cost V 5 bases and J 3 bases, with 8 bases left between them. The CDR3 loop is CASSSAGYEQYF. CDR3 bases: TGTGCCAGTAGTTCCGCGGGCTACGAGCAGTACTTC.

The CDR3 sequence is CASSLAPGLGSPLHF. In DNA form, the CDR3 reads TGTGCCAGCAGCTTAGCGCCGGGATTGGGTTCACCCCTCCACTTT. This sequence joins TRBV7-9 and TRBJ1-6, with D unclear. CDR3 length: 15 residues. From germline, CDR1 is SEHNR and CDR2 FQNEAQ (reference sequence). The V gene lost 0 bases and the J gene lost 9 bases, with 12 bases spanning the gap.

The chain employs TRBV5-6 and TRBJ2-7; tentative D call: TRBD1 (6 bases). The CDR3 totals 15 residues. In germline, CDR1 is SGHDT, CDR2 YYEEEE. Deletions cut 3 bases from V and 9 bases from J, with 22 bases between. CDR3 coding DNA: TGTGCCAGCAGCTCGGCCGGGACACGGATTGGTACGCAGTACTTC. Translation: CASSSAGTRIGTQYF.

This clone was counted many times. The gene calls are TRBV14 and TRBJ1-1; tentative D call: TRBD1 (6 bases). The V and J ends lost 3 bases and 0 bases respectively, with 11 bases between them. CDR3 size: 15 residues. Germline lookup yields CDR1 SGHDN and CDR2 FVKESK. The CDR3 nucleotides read TGTGCCAGCAGCCACTCTCGGACAGTGAACACTGAAGCTTTCTTT. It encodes CASSHSRTVNTEAFF.

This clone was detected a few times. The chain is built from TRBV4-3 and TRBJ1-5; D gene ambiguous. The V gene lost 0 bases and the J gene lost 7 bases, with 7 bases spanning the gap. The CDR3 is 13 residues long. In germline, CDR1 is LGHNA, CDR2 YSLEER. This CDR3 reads CASSQDREQPQHF. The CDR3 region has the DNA TGCGCCAGCAGCCAAGATAGGGAACAGCCCCAGCATTTT.

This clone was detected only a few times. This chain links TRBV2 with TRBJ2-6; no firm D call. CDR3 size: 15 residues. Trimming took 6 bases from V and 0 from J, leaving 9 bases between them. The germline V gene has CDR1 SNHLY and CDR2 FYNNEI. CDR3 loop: CASRVLDSGANVLTF. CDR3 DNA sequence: TGTGCCAGCAGGGTCTTGGACTCTGGGGCCAACGTCCTGACTTTC.

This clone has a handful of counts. CDR3 sequence: CASSAQREAFF. The CDR3 coding sequence is TGTGCCAGCAGTGCACAGAGAGAAGCTTTCTTT. This sequence joins TRBV2 and TRBJ1-1; no clear D gene. The V and J ends lost 4 bases and 8 bases respectively, with 8 bases between them. The germline CDR1 and CDR2 sequences are SNHLY and FYNNEI. The CDR3 is 11 amino acids.

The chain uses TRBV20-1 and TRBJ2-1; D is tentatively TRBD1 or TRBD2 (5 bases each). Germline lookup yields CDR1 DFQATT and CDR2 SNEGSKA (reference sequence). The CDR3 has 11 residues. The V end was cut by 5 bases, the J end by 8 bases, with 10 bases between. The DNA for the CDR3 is TGCAGTGCTGCGACAGCGGATGAGCAGTTCTTC. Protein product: CSAATADEQFF.

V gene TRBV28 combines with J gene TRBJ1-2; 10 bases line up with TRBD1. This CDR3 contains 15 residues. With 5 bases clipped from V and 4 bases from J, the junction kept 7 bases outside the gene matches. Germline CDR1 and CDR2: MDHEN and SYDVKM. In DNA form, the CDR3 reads TGTGCCAGCAGTAGGACCGGGACAGGGGTCTATGGCTACACCTTC. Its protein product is CASSRTGTGVYGYTF.

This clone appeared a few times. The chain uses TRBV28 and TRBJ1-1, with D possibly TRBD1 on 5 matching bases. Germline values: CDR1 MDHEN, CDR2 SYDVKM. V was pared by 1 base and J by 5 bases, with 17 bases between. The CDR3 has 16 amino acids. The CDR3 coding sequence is TGTGCCAGCAGTTTATCCCCTGGAGCAGGGCGGACTGAAGCTTTCTTT. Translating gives CASSLSPGAGRTEAFF.

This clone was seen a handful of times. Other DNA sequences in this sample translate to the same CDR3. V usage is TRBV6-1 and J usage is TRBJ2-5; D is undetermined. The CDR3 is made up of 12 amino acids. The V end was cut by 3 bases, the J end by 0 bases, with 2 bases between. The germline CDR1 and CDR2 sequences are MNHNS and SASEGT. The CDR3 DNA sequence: TGTGCCAGCAGTGAGTACCAAGAGACCCAGTACTTC. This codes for CASSEYQETQYF.

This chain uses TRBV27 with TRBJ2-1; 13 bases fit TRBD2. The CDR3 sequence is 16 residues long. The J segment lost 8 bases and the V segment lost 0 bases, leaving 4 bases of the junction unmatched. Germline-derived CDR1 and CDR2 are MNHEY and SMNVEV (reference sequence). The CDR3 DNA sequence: TGTGCCAGCAGTTTATCTAGGACTAGCGGGAGCCATGAGCAGTTCTTC. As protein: CASSLSRTSGSHEQFF.

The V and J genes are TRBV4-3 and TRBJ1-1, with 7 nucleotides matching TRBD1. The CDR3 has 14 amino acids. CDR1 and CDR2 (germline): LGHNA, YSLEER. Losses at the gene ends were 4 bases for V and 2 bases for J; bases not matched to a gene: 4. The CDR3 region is CASSRRTGNTEAFF. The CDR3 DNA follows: TGCGCCAGCAGCCGGCGGACAGGAAACACTGAAGCTTTCTTT.

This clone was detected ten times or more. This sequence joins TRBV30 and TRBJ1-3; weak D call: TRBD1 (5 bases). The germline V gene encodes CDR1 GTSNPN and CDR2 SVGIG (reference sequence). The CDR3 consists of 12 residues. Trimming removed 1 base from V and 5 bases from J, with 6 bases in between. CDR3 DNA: TGTGCCTGGAGTGCGGACAGAAACACCATATATTTT. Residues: CAWSADRNTIYF.

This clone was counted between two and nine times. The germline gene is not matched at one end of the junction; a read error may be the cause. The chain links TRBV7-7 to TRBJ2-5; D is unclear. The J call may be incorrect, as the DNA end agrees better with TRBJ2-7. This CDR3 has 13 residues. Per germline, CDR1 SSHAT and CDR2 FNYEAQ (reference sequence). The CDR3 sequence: CASSLESGYEQYF. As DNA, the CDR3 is TGTGCTAGCAGCTTAGAGTCTGGGTACGAGCAGTACTTC.

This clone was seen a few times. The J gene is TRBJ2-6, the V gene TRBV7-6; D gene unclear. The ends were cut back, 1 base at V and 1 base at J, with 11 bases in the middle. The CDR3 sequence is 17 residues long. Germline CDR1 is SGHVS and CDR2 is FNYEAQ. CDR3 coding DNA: TGTGCCAGCAGCTTAGGGAGTCTGGGGTCTGGGGCCAACGTCCTGACTTTC. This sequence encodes CASSLGSLGSGANVLTF.

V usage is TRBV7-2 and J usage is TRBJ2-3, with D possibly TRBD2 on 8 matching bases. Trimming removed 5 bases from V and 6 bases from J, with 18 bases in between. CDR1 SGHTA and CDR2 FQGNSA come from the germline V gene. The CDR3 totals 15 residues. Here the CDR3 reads CASSPRGLAGDTQYF. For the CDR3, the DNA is TGTGCCAGCAGCCCAAGGGGGCTAGCGGGTGATACGCAGTATTTT.